This TCR beta chain was obtained from a study of T cells in pancreatic ductal adenocarcinoma. The assay was immunoSEQ multiplex PCR, and TCRdb's table has in-frame clones only and misses some. Among 85,000 to 120,000 clones listed, 90% to 95% were seen once. In germline, CDR1 is ENHRY, CDR2 SYGVKD. V lost 6 bases and J 2 bases, leaving 10 bases between the germline ends. This CDR3 spans 13 amino acids. As to this clone: Its antigen remains unknown.

The selected patients with pancreatic ductal adenocarcinoma had surgery but no neoadjuvant therapy. Notes on the study in general: Blood had more productive templates and roughly 8-fold more unique clonotypes than tumor. Tumors hold more CD45RO+ effector T cells, which may bias toward lower diversity.

This TCR was recovered from a human donor with pancreatic ductal adenocarcinoma. The sample taken for sequencing was PBMCs. The rearrangement links TRBV10-3 to TRBJ2-5, with a possible D match to TRBD1 (6 bases). The chain's CDR3 is CAISSGVQETQYF. In DNA form, the CDR3 reads TGTGCCATCAGCTCAGGGGTACAAGAGACCCAGTACTTC.